This T cell receptor (beta chain) was captured in a study of blood T cell repertoires in COVID-19. Study as a whole: Specimens from acute and convalescent COVID-19 originated in the United States, Italy and Spain. T cells, B-cell-depleted T cells, or PBMCs supplied cDNA or gDNA.

The J segment lost 5 bases and the V segment lost 4 bases, leaving 3 bases of the junction unmatched. This CDR3 spans 12 amino acids. Per germline, CDR1 SQVTM and CDR2 ANQGSEA. Per the authors' pipeline: Scientists estimated how many nucleated cells there were by amplifying reference gene primers. Only in-frame clones appear in the TCRdb table, and some are missing; sequencing was by immunoSEQ multiplex PCR. V, J and clone size reflect that table, while D and trimming were determined from the DNA. The sample holds fewer than 65,000 clones, around 87% seen once. Sequencing was carried out using peripheral blood. This clonotype was sampled from a man between 60 and 75 years old with acute or convalescent COVID-19. The chain has TRBV29-1 and TRBJ2-5, with 8 bases fitting TRBD2. The chain's CDR3 is CSVVSGEETQYF. The CDR3 DNA reads TGCAGCGTTGTTAGCGGGGAGGAGACCCAGTACTTC.